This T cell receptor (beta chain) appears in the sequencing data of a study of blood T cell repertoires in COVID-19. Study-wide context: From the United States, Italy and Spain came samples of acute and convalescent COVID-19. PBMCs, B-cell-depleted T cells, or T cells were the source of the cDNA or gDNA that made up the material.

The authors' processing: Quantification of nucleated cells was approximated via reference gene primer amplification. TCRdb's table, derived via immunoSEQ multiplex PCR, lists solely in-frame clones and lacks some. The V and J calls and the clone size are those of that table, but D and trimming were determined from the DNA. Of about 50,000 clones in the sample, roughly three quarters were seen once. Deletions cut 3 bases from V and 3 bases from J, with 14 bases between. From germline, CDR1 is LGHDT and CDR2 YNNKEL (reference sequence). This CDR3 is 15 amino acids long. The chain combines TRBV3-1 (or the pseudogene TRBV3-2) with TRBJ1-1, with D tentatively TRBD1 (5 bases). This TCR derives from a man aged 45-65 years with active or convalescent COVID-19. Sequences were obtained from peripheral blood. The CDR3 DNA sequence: TGTGCCAGCAGCCAGCGGGGGACTCAGGACACTGAAGCTTTCTTT. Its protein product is CASSQRGTQDTEAFF.